A selection of T cell receptor beta chains follows, all from one sample in a study of cytomegalovirus exposure and HLA in healthy donors. Only in-frame clones appear in the TCRdb table, and some are missing; sequencing was by immunoSEQ multiplex PCR. The sample records 100,000 to 150,000 clones, about 73% being singletons. Sequenced sample: PBMCs. The receptors originated from a woman aged 40 to 49 in good health and CMV-seropositive. Each CDR3 is given with its conserved first and last residue. The D gene is left open where the match is weak. Clone size appears in some rows only: once, few, many, or a class for an expanded clone.

d_call: .
clone_size: .
j_call: TRBJ2-2
v_call: TRBV14
cdr3_nt: TGTGCCAGCAGACCACCCGGCGGGAACACCGGGGAGCTGTTTTTT
cdr3_aa: CASRPPGGNTGELFF

d_call: .
clone_size: .
j_call: TRBJ2-7
v_call: TRBV7-9
cdr3_nt: TGTGCCAGCAGCCCGGACAGAAACTACGAGCAGTACTTC
cdr3_aa: CASSPDRNYEQYF

d_call: TRBD1
clone_size: .
j_call: TRBJ1-1
v_call: TRBV7-2
cdr3_nt: TGTGCCAGCTCCGGACAGGGGCGAGGAGAAGCTTTCTTT
cdr3_aa: CASSGQGRGEAFF

d_call: .
clone_size: .
j_call: TRBJ2-7
v_call: TRBV7-2
cdr3_nt: TGTGCCAGCAGCTCGGTGGCGGACGGGGCCTACGAGCAGTACTTC
cdr3_aa: CASSSVADGAYEQYF

d_call: TRBD1
clone_size: once
j_call: TRBJ1-4
v_call: TRBV7-9
cdr3_nt: TGTGCCAGCAGCTTGACAGGGTCAACTAATGAAAAACTGTTTTTT
cdr3_aa: CASSLTGSTNEKLFF

d_call: TRBD2
clone_size: .
j_call: TRBJ2-1
v_call: TRBV7-3
cdr3_nt: TGTGCCAGCAGCTTAACACTAGCGGGAGGCGCCAATGAGCAGTTCTTC
cdr3_aa: CASSLTLAGGANEQFF

d_call: .
clone_size: .
j_call: TRBJ1-5
v_call: TRBV7-9
cdr3_nt: TGTGCCAGCAGCTCCTCCTTTCGCGGGACTATCAATCAGCCCCAGCATTTT
cdr3_aa: CASSSSFRGTINQPQHF

d_call: TRBD1
clone_size: .
j_call: TRBJ1-5
v_call: TRBV30
cdr3_nt: TGTGCCTGGAGCAGGGGGCGTAGCAATCAGCCCCAGCATTTT
cdr3_aa: CAWSRGRSNQPQHF

d_call: TRBD2
clone_size: .
j_call: TRBJ2-3
v_call: TRBV28
cdr3_nt: TGTGCCAGCGGTTTTCGACTAGCGGGAGCAGATACGCAGTATTTT
cdr3_aa: CASGFRLAGADTQYF

d_call: .
clone_size: .
j_call: TRBJ2-2
v_call: TRBV11-3
cdr3_nt: TGTGCCAGCAGCGTAAACACCGGGGAGCTGTTTTTT
cdr3_aa: CASSVNTGELFF

d_call: TRBD1
clone_size: .
j_call: TRBJ1-1
v_call: TRBV6-1
cdr3_nt: TGTGCCAGCAGCCGGACAGGGAAGAACACTGAAGCTTTCTTT
cdr3_aa: CASSRTGKNTEAFF

d_call: TRBD1
clone_size: .
j_call: TRBJ1-5
v_call: TRBV7-2
cdr3_nt: TGTGCCAGCAGCTTAGCCAAGACAGGGGATAGCAATCAGCCCCAGCATTTT
cdr3_aa: CASSLAKTGDSNQPQHF

d_call: .
clone_size: .
j_call: TRBJ2-5
v_call: TRBV6-4
cdr3_nt: TGTGCCAGCAGTCACGGGAGTGGGGAGACCCAGTACTTC
cdr3_aa: CASSHGSGETQYF

d_call: TRBD1
clone_size: .
j_call: TRBJ1-2
v_call: TRBV28
cdr3_nt: TGTGCCAGCAGTGCGTCGGGACAGGGGTCTGGCTACACCTTC
cdr3_aa: CASSASGQGSGYTF

d_call: .
clone_size: .
j_call: TRBJ1-1
v_call: TRBV15
cdr3_nt: TGTGCCACCAGCAGAGAGGTAGCAGCGAACACTGAAGCTTTCTTT
cdr3_aa: CATSREVAANTEAFF

d_call: TRBD2
clone_size: .
j_call: TRBJ2-2
v_call: TRBV7-2
cdr3_nt: TGTGCCAGCAGCTTAGTGGGCGGGAGGGCGGCCGGGGAGCTGTTTTTT
cdr3_aa: CASSLVGGRAAGELFF

d_call: TRBD2
clone_size: .
j_call: TRBJ2-5
v_call: TRBV28
cdr3_nt: TGTGCCAGCAGTTTTGGCCCCGGGGGGGCGGCGATTAAAGAGACCCAGTACTTC
cdr3_aa: CASSFGPGGAAIKETQYF

d_call: TRBD1
clone_size: .
j_call: TRBJ1-4
v_call: TRBV10-3
cdr3_nt: TGTGCCATCAGTACCGGGACAGGGGGCCGAAGAACTAATGAAAAACTGTTTTTT
cdr3_aa: CAISTGTGGRRTNEKLFF

d_call: TRBD1
clone_size: .
j_call: TRBJ1-1
v_call: TRBV6-6
cdr3_nt: TGTGCCAGCAGTTACGGGGGGACAGGGAAGGATTCTGAAGCTTTCTTT
cdr3_aa: CASSYGGTGKDSEAFF

d_call: .
clone_size: .
j_call: TRBJ2-1
v_call: TRBV27
cdr3_nt: TGTGCCAGCAGGGGTCGGGGGGCCCGTTGGAATGAGCAGTTCTTC
cdr3_aa: CASRGRGARWNEQFF

d_call: .
clone_size: .
j_call: TRBJ1-4
v_call: TRBV27
cdr3_nt: TGTGCCAGCAGTTACCAGGGTCCGCCAACTAATGAAAAACTGTTTTTT
cdr3_aa: CASSYQGPPTNEKLFF